This T cell receptor (beta chain) appears in the sequencing data of a study of shared clonotypes between healthy human individuals. The wider study: The plates for each donor numbered three CD4 naive, three CD4 memory, two CD8 naive and one CD8 memory.

This table comes from immunoSEQ multiplex PCR, and its TCRdb copy is limited to in-frame clones, with some not included. This table has roughly 1,500,000 clones, just under 99% appearing once. Partitioning of CD4+ cells yielded a CD45RA+ naive subset and a CD45RA-negative memory subset. The V gene's germline CDR1 is MNHEY and CDR2 SMNVEV (reference sequence). Trimming took off 8 bases at V and 4 bases at J, with 17 bases between the two ends. The CDR3 is 14 residues long. Sequenced sample: naive CD4+ T cells sorted from blood. Subset defined: CD45RA+ positively selected. The V call is TRBV27, the J call TRBJ1-1; D is undetermined. This clonotype was sampled from a man aged 25-40 years in good health. The CDR3 loop is CASGPVGSSTEAFF. As DNA, the CDR3 is TGTGCCAGCGGACCGGTTGGGTCGTCCACTGAAGCTTTCTTT.